This T cell receptor beta chain originates from a study of CD8+CD57+ T cells in acquired aplastic anemia. As for the study in general: Sorted CD4+ and CD8+ cells gave a mean 3.2 ug DNA, range roughly 0.2 to 27.4 ug.

The trim removed 3 bases at V and 3 bases at J, leaving 7 bases unmatched. Germline CDR1 and CDR2: ENHRY and SYGVKD. The CDR3 sequence is 15 residues long. On this clonotype itself: Its antigen is undetermined.

General study findings and limits: Significance was not reached for CD8+ Simpson's diversity between patients and controls.

Patients picked for sequencing had shown CD8+CD57+ cell expansion detected by flow cytometry. Patients had not yet gotten any therapy when their blood was taken for sampling. Genomic DNA was employed as the template in profiling TCR beta VDJ and CDR3. In TCRdb, the reads were re-called with MiXCR into one record per CDR3 protein. The repertoire holds 150,000 to 200,000 distinct CDR3 sequences, with roughly half as singletons. The chain joins TRBV10-3 to TRBJ1-2, with TRBD1 matching over 7 bases. The sequencing sample was made of sorted CD4+, CD8+, or CD8+CD57+ T cells (not recorded which) from PBMCs. The sequence was obtained from a human donor with aplastic anemia. The CDR3 protein is CAISDPRTGHYGYTF. The CDR3 DNA sequence: TGTGCCATCAGTGACCCGCGGACAGGACACTATGGCTACACCTTC.